This TCR beta chain was identified during a study of T-cell memory formation after mild COVID-19. Study results and limitations: Some clones that responded turned up in pre-infection memory, which suggests that cross-reactive memory joined in. CD4+ bias marked clones expanding day 15 to 37, unlike balanced contracting clones.

Constant-segment primers served in 5'RACE that generated TCR alpha and TCR beta cDNA libraries bearing sample barcodes and UMIs. TCRdb re-called the 5' RACE reads with MiXCR, one entry per CDR3 protein. The sample includes some 350,000 distinct CDR3 sequences, less than 20% of them seen just once. This clonotype was seen more than once but under ten times. Antigen unknown. The V end was cut by 6 bases, the J end by 2 bases, with 15 bases between. The CDR3 spans 15 residues. The V gene's germline CDR1 is MNHEY and CDR2 SVGAGI. The V call is TRBV6-5, the J call TRBJ2-3, with D possibly TRBD1 on 5 matching bases. This receptor was identified in a man aged 18 to 29 who had mild COVID-19 (a few samples of this study predate the infection). Cell type and time point are not known. The sample taken for sequencing was PBMCs or a T cell subset sorted from them (not recorded which). DNA for the CDR3: TGTGCCAGCAGCAGTAAGGGGATCTACACAGATACGCAGTATTTT. Encoded protein: CASSSKGIYTDTQYF.